This T cell receptor (beta chain) appears in the sequencing data of a study of cytomegalovirus exposure and HLA in healthy donors. General study points: Some TCR beta chains (about 170 of them) were listed as cytomegalovirus-associated.

The length of the CDR3 is 12 residues. V lost 6 bases, J lost 1 base, and 7 bases lay in between. Germline CDR1 MNHNY, CDR2 SVGAGI (reference sequence). Clones were read by immunoSEQ multiplex PCR, and TCRdb kept only the in-frame ones, dropping some. The sample contains hundreds of thousands of clones, less than 90% of which appear only once. Turning to this clone: Its matching antigen is unknown.

V is TRBV6-6 and J is TRBJ2-7; D gene unclear. Sequenced sample: PBMCs. The origin of this receptor is a man aged 18-30 years in good health and CMV-seropositive. CDR3 nucleotide sequence: TGTGCCAGCAGCCCTCGGTCCTACGAGCAGTACTTC. This codes for CASSPRSYEQYF.